This T cell receptor beta chain was profiled in a study of Graves' ophthalmopathy and Graves' hyperthyroidism. Per the germline V gene, CDR1 is SGHVS and CDR2 is FQNEAQ. The trim removed 6 bases at V and 8 bases at J, leaving 6 bases unmatched. This CDR3 region has 12 residues. RNA transcripts provided the template for amplifying TCR beta CDR3 regions. Second-round multiplex PCR came after first-round RT-PCR with HTBI primers. Via MiXCR, TCRdb re-called the multiplex PCR reads, giving one row per CDR3 protein. The repertoire holds about 1.2 million distinct CDR3 sequences, less than 45% seen once, with 11% in the top ten. This clonotype was seen a handful of times.

The V and J genes are TRBV7-8 and TRBJ1-2, with 7 bases aligning to TRBD1. The origin of this receptor is an adult man with Graves' hyperthyroidism. The source material was peripheral blood or thyroid tissue (not recorded which). CDR3 protein: CASSYPTGGYTF. The CDR3 bases are TGTGCCAGCAGTTACCCGACAGGGGGCTACACCTTC.